This T cell receptor (beta chain) was captured in a study of blood T cell repertoires in COVID-19. The overall study: Collection of acute and convalescent COVID-19 samples took place in the United States, Italy and Spain. T cells, B-cell-depleted T cells, or PBMCs provided the cDNA or gDNA that served as material.

Trimming shortened V by 6 bases and J by 0 bases, and 18 bases separated the two germline ends. Germline V gene sequence: CDR1 SNHLY, CDR2 FYNNEI. The CDR3 length is 18 residues. Source study methods: From reference gene primer amplification, estimates of nucleated cell counts were derived. Repertoires were generated with immunoSEQ multiplex PCR, while TCRdb's copy carries only in-frame clones and drops some. The V and J calls and clone size are taken from that table; D and trimming were inferred from the DNA. The data contain more than 85,000 clones, about 85% of them seen just once; the ten biggest clones take up approximately 4.9%.

Input material: peripheral blood. J is TRBJ2-6 and V is TRBV2, with a tentative D call TRBD2 (6 bases). The sequence derives from a man aged 70 or older with acute or convalescent COVID-19. The CDR3 region is CASSMEGGGFSGANVLTF. CDR3 coding DNA: TGTGCCAGCAGCATGGAGGGCGGAGGATTCTCTGGGGCCAACGTCCTGACTTTC.